Following are 17 T cell receptor beta chains from one sample sequenced in a study of post-analysis software for immune sequencing data. Study-wide results and caveats: When patients were compared with controls, four or five TRBV segments were more frequent, TRBV5-6, TRBV5-1 and TRBV20-1 among them.

Prepared TCR beta cDNA libraries contained unique molecular identifiers. TCRdb reanalysed the PCR reads using MiXCR and keeps one entry per CDR3 protein. The data hold 650,000 to 850,000 distinct CDR3 sequences, with under 70% observed a single time. Which antigens these TCRs recognize remains unknown. The specimen sequenced was blood. Receptors originate from a girl aged 5 to 17 with multiple sclerosis.

The rearrangement joins TRBV11-2 to TRBJ1-1; D perhaps matches TRBD1 (6 bases). Germline V gene lookup returns CDR1 SGHAT and CDR2 FQNNGV. This CDR3 has 13 residues. Deletions cut 5 bases from V and 7 bases from J, with 14 bases between. Here the CDR3 DNA reads TGTGCCAGCAGCCCCGGACAGCCCCATGAAGCTTTCTTT. It encodes CASSPGQPHEAFF. The whole variable domain, remainder taken from reference TRBV11-2 and TRBJ1-1, is EAGVAQSPRYKIIEKRQSVAFWCNPISGHATLYWYQQILGQGPKLLIQFQNNGVVDDSQLPKDRFSAERLKGVDSTLKIQPAKLEDSAVYLCASSPGQPHEAFFGQGTRLTVV.

This chain connects TRBV7-9 to TRBJ1-1; the D is unclear. Per germline, CDR1 SEHNR and CDR2 FQNEAQ (reference sequence). V lost 1 base and J lost 3, with 6 bases in between. The CDR3 spans 13 residues. CDR3 DNA: TGTGCCAGCAGCTTAGTGGTCTACACTGAAGCTTTCTTT. It translates to CASSLVVYTEAFF.

This chain connects TRBV9 to TRBJ2-3; D gene ambiguous. CDR3 length: 14 amino acids. Trimming cost V 0 bases and J 2 bases, with 7 bases left between them. The germline V gene has CDR1 SGDLS and CDR2 YYNGEE. In DNA, the CDR3 is TGTGCCAGCAGCGTAGAATGGAACACAGATACGCAGTATTTT. Amino acid sequence: CASSVEWNTDTQYF.

The chain is built from TRBV29-1 and TRBJ2-1; 9 bases map to TRBD2. Germline V gene lookup returns CDR1 SQVTM and CDR2 ANQGSEA. V lost 5 bases, J lost 0 bases, and 5 bases stayed unmatched. The CDR3 spans 15 residues. The DNA for the CDR3 is TGCAGCGTTTACGGACTAGCGCACTCCTACAATGAGCAGTTCTTC. It is translated as CSVYGLAHSYNEQFF.

This chain connects TRBV5-1 to TRBJ2-3; 14 nucleotides match TRBD2. V lost 4 bases and J lost 3; bases outside the gene matches: 10. CDR3 size: 18 residues. Germline assignment: CDR1 SGHRS and CDR2 YFSETQ. CDR3 coding DNA: TGCGCCAGCAGCACTCTGGGACTAGCGGGAGTAGGGACAGATACGCAGTATTTT. This sequence encodes CASSTLGLAGVGTDTQYF.

The chain recombines TRBV10-3 with TRBJ2-1; D might be TRBD2 (6 bases). CDR3 size: 18 residues. V lost 0 bases, J lost 2 bases, and 17 bases lay in between. Germline CDR1 reads ENHRY; CDR2 reads SYGVKD. The CDR3 spells CAISESRGLLTTYNEQFF. CDR3 DNA: TGTGCCATCAGTGAGTCCCGGGGACTTCTCACAACCTACAATGAGCAGTTCTTC.

This clonotype was found many times. The chain joins TRBV7-2 to TRBJ2-3, with unresolved D. This CDR3 spans 15 amino acids. Germline V gene lookup returns CDR1 SGHTA and CDR2 FQGNSA. Trimming removed 2 bases from V and 1 base from J, with 10 bases in between. The CDR3 DNA is TGTGCCAGCAGCTTACCGGTGCTTCGCACAGATACGCAGTATTTT. It encodes CASSLPVLRTDTQYF.

The rearrangement links TRBV10-3 to TRBJ2-3, with a possible D match to TRBD1 (5 bases). The V gene's germline CDR1 is ENHRY and CDR2 SYGVKD. The ends were cut back, 8 bases at V and 6 bases at J, with 12 bases in the middle. The CDR3 is 12 amino acids. The CDR3 here is CAISGLPDTQYF. Written as DNA, the CDR3 is TGTGCCATCTCAGGGTTGCCGGATACGCAGTATTTT.

This clonotype appeared a few times. The chain joins TRBV29-1 to TRBJ2-5; 7 nucleotides line up with TRBD1. The junction had 6 bases not matched to a gene; V was cut back by 3 bases and J by 2 bases. CDR3 size: 14 residues. Germline CDR1 SQVTM, CDR2 ANQGSEA. The CDR3 DNA reads as TGCAGCGTTGATCTCGGGGACAGTCAAGAGACCCAGTACTTC. Translation: CSVDLGDSQETQYF.

The chain has TRBV5-1 and TRBJ1-2, with D possibly TRBD1 on 6 matching bases. Looked up from germline, CDR1 is SGHRS and CDR2 is YFSETQ. Trimming shortened V by 1 base and J by 7 bases, and 14 bases separated the two germline ends. The length of the CDR3 is 14 residues. The CDR3 nucleotides read TGCGCCAGCAGCTTGTTAATGGGGGCCAGTGGCTACACCTTC. Protein product: CASSLLMGASGYTF.

The gene calls are TRBV5-1 and TRBJ2-3; D might be TRBD2 (6 bases). Trimming removed 2 bases from V and 6 bases from J, with 16 bases in between. Germline CDR1 reads SGHRS; CDR2 reads YFSETQ. This CDR3 region has 15 residues. CDR3 bases: TGCGCCAGCAGCTTCGGGACTGGAGATATGGATACGCAGTATTTT. Translation gives CASSFGTGDMDTQYF.

The chain joins TRBV29-1 to TRBJ2-3; 10 positions agree with TRBD2. Germline V gene data show CDR1 as SQVTM and CDR2 as ANQGSEA. The CDR3 is 19 residues long. The ends lost 8 bases at V and 2 bases at J; junction bases unmatched: 22. CDR3: CSTAFGASGSGLPTDTQYF. DNA for the CDR3: TGCAGCACGGCGTTTGGAGCTAGCGGGAGCGGGCTACCCACAGATACGCAGTATTTT.

The chain recombines TRBV5-1 with TRBJ2-7; maybe TRBD2 (5 bases). The CDR3 sequence is 14 residues long. Germline CDR1 and CDR2: SGHRS and YFSETQ. V lost 9 bases, J lost 3 bases, and 19 bases lay in between. CDR3 nucleotides: TGCGCCACCTCAGCTTCGGGGTCTGACTACGAGCAGTACTTC. Translated, it gives CATSASGSDYEQYF.

V is TRBV10-3 and J is TRBJ1-1; maybe TRBD1 (6 bases). CDR3 length: 14 amino acids. Germline V gene lookup returns CDR1 ENHRY and CDR2 SYGVKD. The V and J ends lost 7 bases and 2 bases respectively, with 14 bases between them. The CDR3: CAITEGGSNTEAFF. As DNA, the CDR3 is TGTGCCATCACCGAGGGGGGGTCTAACACTGAAGCTTTCTTT.

V and J are TRBV7-9 and TRBJ2-5; D possibly corresponds to TRBD1 (6 bases). From germline, CDR1 is SEHNR and CDR2 FQNEAQ (reference sequence). V gave up 5 bases and J gave up 5 bases, with 15 bases separating them. The CDR3 sequence is 14 residues long. CDR3 sequence reads: CASSQGQRRETQYF. CDR3 in DNA: TGTGCCAGCAGCCAAGGACAGCGACGGGAGACCCAGTACTTC.

CDR3 in DNA: TGTGCCAGCAGCCTCTACACAGGGCAGCCCCAGCATTTT. It encodes CASSLYTGQPQHF. This sequence joins TRBV7-2 and TRBJ1-5; D is possibly TRBD1 (6 bases). This CDR3 has 13 amino acids. The V end was cut by 5 bases, the J end by 7 bases, with 12 bases between. The V gene's germline CDR1 is SGHTA and CDR2 FQGNSA.

The J gene is TRBJ2-5, the V gene TRBV20-1, with 7 bases lining up with TRBD1. CDR3 length: 14 amino acids. Per germline, CDR1 DFQATT and CDR2 SNEGSKA (reference sequence). Trimming cost V 5 bases and J 4 bases; bases outside gene matches: 10. DNA for the CDR3: TGCAGTGCTCCGGACAGGTGGAAGCGAGAGACCCAGTACTTC. This gives the protein CSAPDRWKRETQYF.